The 5 T cell receptor beta chains given below trace back to one sample, sequenced in a study of cytomegalovirus exposure and HLA in healthy donors. 13 Jbeta primers and 60 Vbeta primers were used for the PCR. Profiled with immunoSEQ multiplex PCR; TCRdb holds only in-frame clones, not every one. The table has 150,000 to 200,000 clones, 65% to 85% seen once. The sample consisted of PBMCs. The receptor set was obtained from a girl aged 10 to 17 in good health and CMV-seropositive.

The chain combines TRBV7-9 with TRBJ1-2, with D unresolved. Trimming shortened V by 5 bases and J by 6 bases, and 13 bases separated the two germline ends. The CDR3 totals 13 residues. The germline gives CDR1 SEHNR, CDR2 FQNEAQ (reference sequence). CDR3 region: CASSLRHLDGYTF. CDR3 DNA: TGTGCCAGCAGCCTTCGACACTTAGATGGCTACACCTTC.

A remark on this clone: Other nucleotide sequences in the sample specify the same CDR3. V and J are TRBV18 and TRBJ2-7; tentative D call: TRBD2 (5 bases). The CDR3 loop spans 13 amino acids. Germline values: CDR1 KGHSH, CDR2 LQKENI. The V and J ends lost 3 bases and 0 bases respectively, with 6 bases between them. The CDR3 loop reads CASSPDSSYEQYF. CDR3 in DNA: TGTGCCAGCTCACCGGACTCCTCCTACGAGCAGTACTTC.

On this clone itself: A junction boundary mismatches the germline segment, possibly from a read error. V gene TRBV29-1 combines with J gene TRBJ2-7; TRBD1 matches at 11 bases. The germline V gene encodes CDR1 SQVTM and CDR2 ANQGSEA. The CDR3 consists of 14 residues. The CDR3 here is CSVEAGTGGYEQYF. Written as DNA, the CDR3 is TGCAGCGTAGAAGCCGGGACAGGGGGCTACGAGCAGTACTTC.

V is TRBV7-6 and J is TRBJ1-5; weak D call: TRBD1 (5 bases). This CDR3 region has 15 residues. Germline V gene data show CDR1 as SGHVS and CDR2 as FNYEAQ. The ends were cut back, 2 bases at V and 5 bases at J, with 13 bases in the middle. The CDR3 loop reads CASSLLSRVDQPQHF. CDR3 nucleotide sequence: TGTGCCAGCAGCTTACTCAGCAGGGTCGATCAGCCCCAGCATTTT.

This rearrangement joins TRBV11-2 to TRBJ1-5; 7 bases match TRBD1. Losses at the gene ends were 4 bases for V and 4 bases for J; bases not matched to a gene: 7. This CDR3 has 15 residues. From germline, CDR1 is SGHAT and CDR2 FQNNGV. DNA for the CDR3: TGTGCCAGCAGCTCACCCCAGGGGGTGAATCAGCCCCAGCATTTT. It encodes CASSSPQGVNQPQHF.